This T cell receptor (beta chain) stems from a study of tumor and adjacent non-tumor tissue in lung cancer. Study-wide background: Each sample yielded millions of productive TCRbeta reads on average.

Of note for this clonotype: The conserved phenylalanine or tryptophan is not found at the CDR3 terminus, so this likely reflects a read error. The DNA is omitted, as the CDR3 cannot be located on it reliably, and the CDR3 follows TCRdb's listing.

RNA was extracted from bulk tissue without any cell sorting. The library came from three nested PCR rounds adapted from ARM-PCR protocols. Each CDR3 protein gets one entry after TCRdb re-called the multiplex PCR reads with MiXCR. Altogether about 75,000 distinct CDR3 sequences are present, 60% to 80% being singletons, with the ten largest covering approximately 12%. With termini counted, the CDR3 has 15 amino acids. CDR1 is MNHEY, CDR2 SVGAGI, per germline. The clonotype originates from a woman aged 45 to 65 with non-small cell lung cancer. Sequencing was carried out using lung tumor tissue. The genes are TRBV6-5 and TRBJ2-1; whether TRBD1, the table's D call, matches the DNA was not checked. CDR3 loop: CASRTGAPSYNEQLL.